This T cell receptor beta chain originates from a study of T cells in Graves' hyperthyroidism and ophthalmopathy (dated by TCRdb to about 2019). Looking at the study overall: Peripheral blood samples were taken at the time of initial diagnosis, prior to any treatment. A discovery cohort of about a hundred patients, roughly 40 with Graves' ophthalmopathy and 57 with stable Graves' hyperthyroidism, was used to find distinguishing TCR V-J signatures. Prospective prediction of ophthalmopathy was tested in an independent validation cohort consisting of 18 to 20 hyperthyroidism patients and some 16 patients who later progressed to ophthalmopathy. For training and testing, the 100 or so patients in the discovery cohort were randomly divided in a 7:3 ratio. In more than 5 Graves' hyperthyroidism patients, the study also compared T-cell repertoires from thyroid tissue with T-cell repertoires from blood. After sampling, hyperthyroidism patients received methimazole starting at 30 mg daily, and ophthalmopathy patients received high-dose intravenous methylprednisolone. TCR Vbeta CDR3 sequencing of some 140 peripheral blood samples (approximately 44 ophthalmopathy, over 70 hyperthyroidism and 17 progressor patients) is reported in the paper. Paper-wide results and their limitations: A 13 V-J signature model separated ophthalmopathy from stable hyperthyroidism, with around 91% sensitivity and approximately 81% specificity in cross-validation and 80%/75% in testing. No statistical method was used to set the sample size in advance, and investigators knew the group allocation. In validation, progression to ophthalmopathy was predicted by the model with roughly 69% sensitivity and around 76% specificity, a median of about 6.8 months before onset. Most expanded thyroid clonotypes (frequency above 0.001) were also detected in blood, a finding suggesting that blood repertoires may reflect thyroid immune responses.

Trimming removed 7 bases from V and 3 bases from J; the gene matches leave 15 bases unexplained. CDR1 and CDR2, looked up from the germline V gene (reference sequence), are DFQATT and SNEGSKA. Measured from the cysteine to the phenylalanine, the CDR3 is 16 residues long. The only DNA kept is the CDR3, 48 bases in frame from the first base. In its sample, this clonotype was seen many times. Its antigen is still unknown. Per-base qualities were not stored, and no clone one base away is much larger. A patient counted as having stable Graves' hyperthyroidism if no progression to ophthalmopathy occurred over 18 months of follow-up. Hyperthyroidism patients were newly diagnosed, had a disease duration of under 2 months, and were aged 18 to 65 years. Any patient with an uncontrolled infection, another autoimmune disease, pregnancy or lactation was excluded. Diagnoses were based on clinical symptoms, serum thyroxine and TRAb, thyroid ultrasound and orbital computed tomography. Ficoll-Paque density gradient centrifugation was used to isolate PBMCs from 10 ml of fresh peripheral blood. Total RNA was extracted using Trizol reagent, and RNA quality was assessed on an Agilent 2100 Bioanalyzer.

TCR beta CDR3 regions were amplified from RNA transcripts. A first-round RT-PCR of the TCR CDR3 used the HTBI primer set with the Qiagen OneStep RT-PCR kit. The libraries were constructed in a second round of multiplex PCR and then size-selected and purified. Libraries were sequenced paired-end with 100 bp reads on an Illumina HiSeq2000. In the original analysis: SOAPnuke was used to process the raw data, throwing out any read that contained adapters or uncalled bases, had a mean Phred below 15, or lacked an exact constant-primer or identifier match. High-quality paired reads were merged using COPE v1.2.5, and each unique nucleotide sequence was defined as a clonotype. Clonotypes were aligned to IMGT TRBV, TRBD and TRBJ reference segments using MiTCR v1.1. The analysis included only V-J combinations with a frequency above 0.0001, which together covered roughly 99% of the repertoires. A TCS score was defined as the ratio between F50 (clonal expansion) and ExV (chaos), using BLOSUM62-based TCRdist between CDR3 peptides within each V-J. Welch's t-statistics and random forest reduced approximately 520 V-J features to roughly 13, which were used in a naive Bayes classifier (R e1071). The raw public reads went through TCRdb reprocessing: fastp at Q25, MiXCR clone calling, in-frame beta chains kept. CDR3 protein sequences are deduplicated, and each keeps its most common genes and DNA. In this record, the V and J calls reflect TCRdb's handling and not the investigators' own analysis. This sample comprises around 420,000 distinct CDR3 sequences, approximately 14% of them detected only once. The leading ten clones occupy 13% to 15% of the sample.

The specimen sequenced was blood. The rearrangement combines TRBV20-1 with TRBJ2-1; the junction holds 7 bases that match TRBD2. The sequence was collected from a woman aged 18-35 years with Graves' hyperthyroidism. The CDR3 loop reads CSGLAQGGPIYNEQFF. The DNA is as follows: TGCAGTGGTCTTGCGCAGGGAGGGCCGATCTACAATGAGCAGTTCTTC.